Below are 17 T cell receptor beta chains sequenced from a single sample in a study of vaccination effects on CD4 cells after COVID-19. The protocol was immunoSEQ multiplex PCR, while the TCRdb copy is restricted to in-frame clones and leaves out a portion. The top ten hold under 40% of the sample, which has more than 35,000 clones, around 70% seen once. The ViraFEST assay expanded antigen-specific CD4+ T cells with viral peptide pools before sequencing. The culture ran for 10 days, and then CD4+ T cells were isolated. Between March and December 2020, the person had a SARS-CoV-2 infection that PCR confirmed. No cognate antigen is known for these TCRs. The source material was CD4+ T cells from PBMCs cultured with a peptide pool, sampled before COVID-19 vaccination. Receptors originate from a human donor who had a prior SARS-CoV-2 infection.

The rearrangement joins TRBV18 to TRBJ2-7, with D perhaps matching TRBD2 (6 bases). The V gene lost 5 bases and the J gene lost 4 bases, with 15 bases spanning the gap. The CDR3 is made up of 14 amino acids. The germline V gene encodes CDR1 KGHSH and CDR2 LQKENI. The CDR3 sequence: CASSYSGFLYEQYF. CDR3 DNA: TGTGCCAGCTCATATAGCGGATTCCTATACGAGCAGTACTTC.

This chain links TRBV19 with TRBJ1-2, with TRBD1 matching 9 bases. The V gene's germline CDR1 is LNHDA and CDR2 SQIVND (reference sequence). This CDR3 has 15 amino acids. With V trimmed by 6 bases and J by 5 bases, 10 bases remained unmatched. The CDR3 nucleotides read TGTGCCAGTAGGTCGACAGGGGGACTGGTTTATGGCTACACCTTC. The encoded protein is CASRSTGGLVYGYTF.

The chain uses TRBV29-1 and TRBJ2-1, with D uncertain. Looked up from germline, CDR1 is SQVTM and CDR2 is ANQGSEA. This CDR3 contains 13 residues. Trimming left V 1 base short and J 14 bases short, with 18 bases between. The CDR3 DNA reads as TGCAGCGTTGAAGCTCCTCTATCTAGGTCCGAGTTCTTC. Protein: CSVEAPLSRSEFF.

This clone occurred a few times. The chain combines TRBV30 with TRBJ2-2; TRBD1 might be the D (6 bases). Trimming shortened V by 4 bases and J by 5 bases, and 14 bases separated the two germline ends. Germline V gene data show CDR1 as GTSNPN and CDR2 as SVGIG (reference sequence). The CDR3 has 14 residues. The CDR3 DNA is TGTGCCTGGATAGGGGGACACCGAACCGGGGAGCTGTTTTTT. Translated: CAWIGGHRTGELFF.

The V and J genes are TRBV12-5 and TRBJ2-5, with D unresolved. The germline gives CDR1 LGHNT, CDR2 FRNRAP. The CDR3 length is 13 residues. V gave up 3 bases and J gave up 3 bases, with 8 bases separating them. The CDR3 nucleotides read TGTGCTAGTGGTTTTAGTGGGGAAGAGACCCAGTACTTC. This encodes CASGFSGEETQYF.

This chain connects TRBV5-4 to TRBJ2-1; 8 positions agree with TRBD2. CDR3 length: 17 residues. Germline CDR1 SGHNT, CDR2 YYREEE (reference sequence). The V segment lost 0 bases and the J segment 3 bases; nucleotides outside the gene matches: 8. The CDR3 nucleotides read TGTGCCAGCAGCTTGGGGACTATTAGCGGGATCTACAATGAGCAGTTCTTC. Translated, it gives CASSLGTISGIYNEQFF. The full variable domain, rest sourced from reference TRBV5-4 and TRBJ2-1, is ETGVTQSPTHLIKTRGQQVTLRCSSQSGHNTVSWYQQALGQGPQFIFQYYREEENGRGNFPPRFSGLQFPNYSSELNVNALELDDSALYLCASSLGTISGIYNEQFFGPGTRLTVL.

This rearrangement joins TRBV5-5 to TRBJ1-5; 8 bases align to TRBD1. Germline assignment: CDR1 SGHKS and CDR2 YYEKEE (reference sequence). The CDR3 contains 15 residues. The ends lost 4 bases at V and 1 base at J; junction bases unmatched: 4. CDR3 in DNA: TGTGCCAGCAGCCGACAGGGGACGAGCAATCAGCCCCAGCATTTT. Translating it yields CASSRQGTSNQPQHF.

The chain has TRBV6-5 and TRBJ2-1; tentatively, D is TRBD1 or TRBD2 (5 bases each). The CDR3 contains 15 residues. V dropped 2 bases and J dropped 9 bases, with 17 bases sitting between them. Germline-derived CDR1 and CDR2 are MNHEY and SVGAGI. CDR3 residues: CASSYGAGGGFEQFF. CDR3 bases: TGTGCCAGCAGTTACGGGGCAGGAGGTGGGTTTGAGCAGTTCTTC.

The rearrangement joins TRBV5-1 to TRBJ2-1; D is unclear. This CDR3 region has 15 residues. Germline V gives CDR1 SGHRS, CDR2 YFSETQ. Deletions cut 4 bases from V and 8 bases from J, with 19 bases between. The CDR3 bases are TGCGCCAGCAGCCCCACAAGATCGACTTCCGATGAGCAGTTCTTC. Its protein is CASSPTRSTSDEQFF.

This sequence joins TRBV6-5 and TRBJ2-3; D possibly uses TRBD1 or TRBD2 (5 bases each). Germline CDR1 reads MNHEY; CDR2 reads SVGAGI. The CDR3 totals 15 residues. Trimming stripped 6 bases from V and 3 bases from J, with 16 bases between. The CDR3 region has the DNA TGTGCCAGCAGCCCCGGGACGCTGAGGACAGATACGCAGTATTTT. It codes for CASSPGTLRTDTQYF.

The chain couples TRBV19 to TRBJ1-5, with a tentative D call TRBD1 (6 bases). The CDR3 extends over 13 amino acids. Germline loops: CDR1 LNHDA, CDR2 SQIVND (reference sequence). V lost 8 bases to trimming and J lost 5 bases, with 13 bases between them. CDR3 residues: CASGLRGDQPQHF. CDR3 DNA: TGTGCCAGTGGTTTAAGGGGGGATCAGCCCCAGCATTTT.

The count of this clone is one. The gene calls are TRBV7-3 and TRBJ2-3; D is uncertain. Trimming left V 2 bases short and J 6 bases short, with 9 bases between. The germline gives CDR1 SGHTA, CDR2 FQGTGA. The CDR3 consists of 13 residues. The CDR3 here is CASSLLEGDTQYF. CDR3 DNA sequence: TGTGCCAGCAGCTTACTTGAAGGGGATACGCAGTATTTT.

V usage is TRBV4-2 and J usage is TRBJ1-2; 10 nucleotides align to TRBD1. Germline loops: CDR1 LGHNA, CDR2 YNFKEQ. Unmatched junction bases numbered 15, after V lost 4 bases and J lost 7 bases. The CDR3 covers 17 residues. The CDR3 here is CASSRGTGDFWLGGYTF. The CDR3, as DNA: TGTGCCAGCAGCCGAGGGACAGGGGACTTTTGGTTGGGTGGCTACACCTTC.

The chain couples TRBV9 to TRBJ1-2; no reliable D call. CDR3 size: 14 residues. Germline V gene lookup returns CDR1 SGDLS and CDR2 YYNGEE. Trimming pared 0 bases from V and 4 bases from J, leaving 10 bases between. CDR3 sequence (DNA): TGTGCCAGCAGCGTAGACCCCTCGAGCTATGGCTACACCTTC. Translated, it gives CASSVDPSSYGYTF. Filled out from reference TRBV9 and TRBJ1-2, the complete variable domain reads DSGVTQTPKHLITATGQRVTLRCSPRSGDLSVYWYQQSLDQGLQFLIQYYNGEERAKGNILERFSAQQFPDLHSELNLSSLELGDSALYFCASSVDPSSYGYTFGSGTRLTVV.

The chain recombines TRBV6-1 with TRBJ2-3, with D perhaps TRBD1 (5 bases). Germline V gene sequence: CDR1 MNHNS, CDR2 SASEGT. V lost 4 bases and J 3 bases, leaving 20 bases between the germline ends. CDR3 length: 17 residues. The CDR3: CASSGENPGFWTDTQYF. The CDR3 DNA reads as TGTGCCAGCAGTGGAGAAAACCCAGGGTTTTGGACAGATACGCAGTATTTT.

This chain joins TRBV27 and TRBJ2-7; D is possibly TRBD1 (5 bases). The CDR3 loop spans 15 amino acids. Germline loops: CDR1 MNHEY, CDR2 SMNVEV (reference sequence). With 5 bases removed from V and 4 bases from J, the gap between germline ends came to 18 bases. The CDR3 here is CASSIRRAPLYEQYF. The CDR3 coding sequence is TGTGCCAGCAGTATACGCAGGGCGCCCCTTTACGAGCAGTACTTC.

There are a few counts of this clone. The chain carries TRBV6-5 and TRBJ1-2; D ambiguous. The CDR3 runs 14 residues. The V end lost 5 bases, the J end lost 2 bases, and 12 bases lay between the germline ends. Germline CDR1 reads MNHEY; CDR2 reads SVGAGI. The CDR3 sequence: CASSPRIQNYGYTF. As DNA, the CDR3 is TGTGCCAGCAGTCCTAGGATCCAAAACTATGGCTACACCTTC.